Sequencing of this TCR beta chain was carried out in a study of T-cell reconstitution after alpha-beta-depleted transplantation in children. Unique molecular identifiers featured in how the TCRbeta library was prepared. TCRdb re-derived calls from the PCR reads in MiXCR, one entry per CDR3 protein. Among more than 450,000 distinct CDR3 sequences listed, around 20% were seen once. The CDR3 contains 16 residues. V was pared by 0 bases and J by 1 base, with 7 bases of the junction left unmatched. From germline, CDR1 is SGHRS and CDR2 YFSETQ. The V gene is TRBV5-1, the J gene TRBJ2-7, with 7 nucleotides matching TRBD1. The input for sequencing was PBMCs from the stem cell graft donor, taken from the stem cell graft. The clonotype comes from a human donor who donated a stem cell graft to a child with acute lymphoblastic leukemia. The CDR3 region is CASSLAGQMTSYEQYF. The CDR3, as DNA: TGCGCCAGCAGCTTGGCGGGACAGATGACTTCCTACGAGCAGTACTTC.